The 27 T cell receptor beta chains listed next were all sequenced from one sample in a study of Ad26.COV2.S vaccination and SARS-CoV-2 variants. Produced via immunoSEQ multiplex PCR; TCRdb's table is partial and in-frame only. The data hold about 400,000 clones, with under 90% observed a single time. Treatment meaning: over 15 received Ad26.COV2.S at low or high dose, single or two shots; a few received placebo; per-sample allocation not given. After the first vaccine or placebo injection, samples were drawn on day 63. The source material was peripheral blood, sampled in a trial of Ad26.COV2.S vaccine versus placebo. The source is a person between 18 and 60 years old who received the Ad26.COV2.S COVID-19 vaccine or a placebo.

This chain links TRBV7-9 with TRBJ2-2, with D perhaps matching TRBD1 (6 bases). The ends were cut back, 5 bases at V and 5 bases at J, with 6 bases in the middle. Germline V lookup: CDR1 SEHNR, CDR2 FQNEAQ (reference sequence). This CDR3 region has 12 residues. The CDR3 loop is CASSRGTGELFF. For the CDR3, the DNA is TGTGCCAGCAGCAGGGGGACCGGGGAGCTGTTTTTT.

The V gene is TRBV4-3, the J gene TRBJ1-1; D gene unclear. Germline V gives CDR1 LGHNA, CDR2 YSLEER. The CDR3 length is 15 residues. Trimming pared 0 bases from V and 3 bases from J, leaving 11 bases between. DNA for the CDR3: TGCGCCAGCAGCCAAGATATGAGGAGTGACACTGAAGCTTTCTTT. This codes for CASSQDMRSDTEAFF.

Turning to this clone: Other DNA sequences in the sample encode the same CDR3. The chain has TRBV11-3 and TRBJ2-5; D is perhaps TRBD1 (5 bases). The CDR3 has 11 amino acids. Trimming removed 5 bases at V and 5 bases at J, with 6 bases between. Germline V gene lookup returns CDR1 SGHNT and CDR2 YENEEA. CDR3 amino acids: CASSPGETQYF. Written as DNA, the CDR3 is TGTGCCAGCAGCCCAGGGGAGACCCAGTACTTC.

This chain's CDR3 is CASSESARGIQYF. In DNA form, the CDR3 reads TGTGCCAGCAGTGAGTCGGCCAGAGGCATTCAGTACTTC. The V gene is TRBV2, the J gene TRBJ2-4; D gene ambiguous. The CDR3 is made up of 13 amino acids. Germline values: CDR1 SNHLY, CDR2 FYNNEI. V was shortened by 3 bases and J by 9 bases, with 12 bases between the two germline ends.

In its sample, this clone was seen once. The genes are TRBV18 and TRBJ2-3; D ambiguous. CDR3 length equals 16 residues. Germline V lookup: CDR1 KGHSH, CDR2 LQKENI. V was pared by 3 bases and J by 1 base, with 14 bases between. The CDR3 here is CASSPLGKSGTDTQYF. In nucleotides, the CDR3 is TGTGCCAGCTCACCGCTGGGAAAGTCAGGCACAGATACGCAGTATTTT.

V usage is TRBV7-3 and J usage is TRBJ2-5, with TRBD1 identical over 8 bases. This CDR3 is built from 14 residues. The germline V gene has CDR1 SGHTA and CDR2 FQGTGA. Losses at the gene ends were 3 bases for V and 5 bases for J; bases not matched to a gene: 5. DNA for the CDR3: TGTGCCAGCAGCTTTGTCAGGGGGCGGGAGACCCAGTACTTC. This sequence encodes CASSFVRGRETQYF.

V usage is TRBV4-3 and J usage is TRBJ1-1, with D perhaps matching TRBD1 (5 bases). The V gene's germline CDR1 is LGHNA and CDR2 YSLEER. The CDR3 is made up of 15 amino acids. The V gene lost 2 bases and the J gene lost 7 bases, with 17 bases spanning the gap. The DNA for the CDR3 is TGCGCCAGCAGCCAACCCTACGGGGCGCGTAATGAAGCTTTCTTT. It encodes CASSQPYGARNEAFF.

The rearrangement joins TRBV11-2 to TRBJ2-7; TRBD2 aligns across 9 bases. J gave up 2 bases and V 5 bases, and 7 bases lay outside the gene matches. From germline, CDR1 is SGHAT and CDR2 FQNNGV. This CDR3 is 15 amino acids long. Here the CDR3 DNA reads TGTGCCAGCAGCCGCTGGGGCGGGAGGGCCTACGAGCAGTACTTC. This gives the protein CASSRWGGRAYEQYF.

This clone occurred a few times. The rearrangement joins TRBV20-1 to TRBJ1-5; a weak D match, TRBD1 (6 bases). CDR1 DFQATT and CDR2 SNEGSKA come from the germline V gene (reference sequence). Trimming removed 3 bases from V and 8 bases from J, with 20 bases in between. This CDR3 has 15 residues. The CDR3: CSASSGRGNGEPQHF. In DNA, the CDR3 is TGCAGTGCTAGTAGCGGCAGGGGTAACGGAGAGCCCCAGCATTTT.

The chain has TRBV7-3 and TRBJ1-1; D call uncertain. Deletions cut 1 base from V and 2 bases from J, with 5 bases between. This CDR3 contains 13 residues. CDR1 is SGHTA, CDR2 FQGTGA, per germline. The CDR3: CASSLSGNTEAFF. CDR3 bases: TGTGCCAGCAGCTTAAGCGGAAACACTGAAGCTTTCTTT.

This clone was recorded only once. The chain employs TRBV27 and TRBJ2-7, with D possibly TRBD1 on 5 matching bases. CDR1 is MNHEY and CDR2 is SMNVEV in the germline V gene (reference sequence). Trimming stripped 6 bases from V and 3 bases from J, with 21 bases between. CDR3 length equals 16 residues. The chain's CDR3 is CASRERGRIGVYEQYF. CDR3 in DNA: TGTGCCAGCAGGGAGCGTGGCCGGATAGGGGTCTACGAGCAGTACTTC.

The rearrangement links TRBV5-4 to TRBJ2-1, with TRBD2 matching 7 bases. After removal of 4 bases from V and 9 bases from J, the junction contained 10 bases not matched to a gene. This CDR3 region has 14 residues. Germline assignment: CDR1 SGHNT and CDR2 YYREEE (reference sequence). The CDR3 here is CASSRFRTRGEQFF. DNA for the CDR3: TGTGCCAGCAGCCGATTCAGGACTAGGGGTGAGCAGTTCTTC.

The chain is built from TRBV30 and TRBJ2-1, with D unclear. V was trimmed by 1 base and J by 6 bases, leaving 4 bases between them. The length of the CDR3 is 11 residues. Germline V gene data show CDR1 as GTSNPN and CDR2 as SVGIG (reference sequence). CDR3 DNA: TGTGCCTGGAGTGCACTCAATGAGCAGTTCTTC. This sequence encodes CAWSALNEQFF.

The chain combines TRBV5-1 with TRBJ1-6; the D gene is possibly TRBD1 (5 bases). The V and J ends lost 1 base and 12 bases respectively, with 14 bases between them. The CDR3 contains 14 residues. CDR1 is SGHRS and CDR2 is YFSETQ in the germline V gene. CDR3 sequence (DNA): TGCGCCAGCAGCTTGCTGGGCGCCGGGGGACCCCTCCACTTT. This codes for CASSLLGAGGPLHF.

This chain links TRBV6-4 with TRBJ2-3; D is uncertain. From germline, CDR1 is MRHNA and CDR2 SNTAGT. V lost 8 bases and J lost 3, with 15 bases in between. CDR3 length: 14 amino acids. This CDR3 is CASQRVSTTDTQYF. CDR3 coding DNA: TGTGCCAGCCAACGGGTTTCTACGACAGATACGCAGTATTTT.

This chain links TRBV7-9 with TRBJ2-4; D might be TRBD1 (6 bases). The V and J ends lost 5 bases and 2 bases respectively, with 13 bases between them. Germline CDR1 and CDR2: SEHNR and FQNEAQ (reference sequence). There are 15 residues in the CDR3. The CDR3 sequence is CASSTVTGTKNIQYF. CDR3 coding DNA: TGTGCCAGCAGCACGGTGACAGGCACCAAAAACATTCAGTACTTC.

J is TRBJ2-1 and V is TRBV11-3; TRBD1 aligns across 8 bases. This CDR3 contains 16 residues. Losses at the gene ends were 6 bases for V and 3 bases for J; bases not matched to a gene: 10. Germline CDR1 reads SGHNT; CDR2 reads YENEEA. CDR3 protein: CASSPYRGVIYNEQFF. The CDR3 bases are TGTGCCAGCAGTCCTTACAGGGGGGTCATCTACAATGAGCAGTTCTTC.

This clone has more than one count but fewer than ten. This chain joins TRBV19 and TRBJ1-5; the D gene is possibly TRBD1 (6 bases). V was cut by 0 bases and J by 6 bases, with 9 bases left in between. The CDR3 is 14 amino acids. The germline V gene encodes CDR1 LNHDA and CDR2 SQIVND (reference sequence). The CDR3 nucleotides read TGTGCCAGTAGTATAGATCGGGGGCCTCAGCCCCAGCATTTT. It translates to CASSIDRGPQPQHF.

The chain employs TRBV7-3 and TRBJ2-7, with a tentative D call TRBD2 (5 bases). The CDR3 has 15 residues. Trimming pared 5 bases from V and 7 bases from J, leaving 21 bases between. Germline CDR1 and CDR2: SGHTA and FQGTGA. The CDR3 sequence is CASSPPSDEGREQYF. CDR3 coding DNA: TGTGCCAGCAGCCCTCCTTCGGACGAGGGCCGTGAGCAGTACTTC. Together with reference TRBV7-3 and TRBJ2-7, the CDR3 gives the full variable domain: GAGVSQTPSNKVTEKGKYVELRCDPISGHTALYWYRQSLGQGPEFLIYFQGTGAADDSGLPNDRFFAVRPEGSVSTLKIQRTERGDSAVYLCASSPPSDEGREQYFGPGTRLTVT.

The V call is TRBV2, the J call TRBJ2-7; the D is unclear. With 5 bases removed from V and 6 bases from J, the gap between germline ends came to 11 bases. This CDR3 has 12 residues. Germline V gives CDR1 SNHLY, CDR2 FYNNEI. The CDR3 DNA sequence: TGTGCCAGCAGTCCATCCACTGGCGAGCAGTACTTC. Its translation: CASSPSTGEQYF.

The table lists this clone with a count of one. The V gene is TRBV10-3, the J gene TRBJ2-7; no firm D call. The germline V gene encodes CDR1 ENHRY and CDR2 SYGVKD. The CDR3 extends over 12 amino acids. V lost 3 bases, J lost 5 bases, and 8 bases lay in between. The CDR3, as DNA: TGTGCCATCAGTGAAAGGGCGGACGAGCAGTACTTC. This encodes CAISERADEQYF.

This clone was seen once. The chain links TRBV5-6 to TRBJ1-2; 7 positions match TRBD1. This CDR3 region has 13 residues. From germline, CDR1 is SGHDT and CDR2 YYEEEE. With 5 bases clipped from V and 8 bases from J, the junction kept 9 bases outside the gene matches. CDR3 region: CASRNTYRGGYTF. Written as DNA, the CDR3 is TGTGCCAGCAGGAATACCTACAGGGGCGGCTACACCTTC.

This rearrangement joins TRBV6-6 to TRBJ2-3; D is tentatively TRBD1 or TRBD2 (5 bases each). This CDR3 region has 17 residues. Trimming left V 5 bases short and J 1 base short, with 19 bases between. Germline V CDR1 and CDR2: MNHNY, SVGAGI (reference sequence). Here the CDR3 reads CASSHRPGAGGTDTQYF. DNA for the CDR3: TGTGCCAGCAGTCACCGCCCCGGGGCAGGTGGCACAGATACGCAGTATTTT.

J is TRBJ1-2 and V is TRBV28; TRBD1 agrees at 10 bases. CDR3 length: 15 residues. The V gene end was trimmed by 5 bases and the J gene end by 7 bases; junction bases not matched to a gene: 10. CDR1 and CDR2 from the germline V gene are MDHEN and SYDVKM. CDR3 region: CASSRDRGRRGGYTF. The CDR3 DNA sequence: TGTGCCAGCAGTCGTGACAGGGGGCGCAGGGGTGGCTACACCTTC.

The chain is built from TRBV7-9 and TRBJ1-1; a possible D gene is TRBD1 (5 bases). The CDR3 consists of 12 residues. Germline loops: CDR1 SEHNR, CDR2 FQNEAQ (reference sequence). The V and J ends lost 3 bases and 7 bases respectively, with 9 bases between them. CDR3 sequence: CASSLGLDEAFF. The CDR3 DNA sequence: TGTGCCAGCAGCTTGGGACTTGATGAAGCTTTCTTT.

The gene calls are TRBV6-5 and TRBJ1-4; no definite D call. The germline CDR1 and CDR2 sequences are MNHEY and SVGAGI. CDR3 length: 13 amino acids. V was cut by 10 bases and J by 6 bases, with 15 bases left in between. The CDR3 coding sequence is TGTGCCACGATGCGGGCAGCTTATGAAAAACTGTTTTTT. Amino acids: CATMRAAYEKLFF.

The V and J genes are TRBV27 and TRBJ2-1; D is possibly TRBD2 (6 bases). The CDR3 has 17 amino acids. Germline V gene lookup returns CDR1 MNHEY and CDR2 SMNVEV (reference sequence). Deletions cut 5 bases from V and 2 bases from J, with 19 bases between. The chain's CDR3 is CASSPSPAEGAYNEQFF. The CDR3 DNA follows: TGTGCCAGCAGTCCCTCCCCCGCGGAGGGAGCCTACAATGAGCAGTTCTTC.